The source of this T cell receptor beta chain is a study of blood T cell repertoires in COVID-19. The protocol was immunoSEQ multiplex PCR, while the TCRdb copy is restricted to in-frame clones and leaves out a portion. The data hold approximately 180,000 clones, with around 84% observed a single time. This sequence originates from a man aged 50 to 59 who had recovered from COVID-19. The sample comprised PBMCs or T cells enriched from blood (not recorded which).

The CDR3 DNA sequence: TGTGCCTGGAGTATGAGGAACTATGGCTACACCTTC. Translated, it gives CAWSMRNYGYTF. The rearrangement joins TRBV30 to TRBJ1-2; no firm D call. The CDR3 sequence is 12 residues long. Trimming left V 2 bases short and J 2 bases short, with 6 bases between. Per the germline V gene, CDR1 is GTSNPN and CDR2 is SVGIG (reference sequence).